This passage covers 9 T cell receptor beta chains from one sample sequenced in a study of cytomegalovirus exposure and HLA in healthy donors. The PCR employed 60 Vbeta primers together with 13 Jbeta primers. Profiling relied on immunoSEQ multiplex PCR, and the TCRdb table lists in-frame clones only, not all of them. The top ten hold 1.2% of the sample, which has about 98,000 clones, 60% to 80% seen once. Material: PBMCs. These receptors came from a female donor in good health and CMV-seronegative.

The rearrangement links TRBV7-3 to TRBJ2-1, with D perhaps TRBD2 (6 bases). The CDR3 length is 13 residues. Germline CDR1 is SGHTA and CDR2 is FQGTGA. V shed 5 bases and J shed 6 bases, with 11 bases lying between them. The DNA of the CDR3 is TGTGCCAGCAGCCTGGGACTCTCCAATGAGCAGTTCTTC. Residues: CASSLGLSNEQFF.

This clone was counted a single time. V and J are TRBV10-3 and TRBJ1-6, with D possibly being TRBD1 (6 bases). This CDR3 has 15 residues. Trimming removed 6 bases from V and 0 bases from J, with 9 bases in between. Germline V gene data show CDR1 as ENHRY and CDR2 as SYGVKD. The CDR3 nucleotides are TGTGCCATCAGGGACAGCAACTCCTATAATTCACCCCTCCACTTT. Its protein is CAIRDSNSYNSPLHF.

The chain links TRBV5-4 to TRBJ1-4; D may be TRBD1 (5 bases). The V end was cut by 3 bases, the J end by 7 bases, with 16 bases between. This CDR3 region has 15 residues. CDR1 and CDR2 (germline): SGHNT, YYREEE (reference sequence). The CDR3 reads CASSSGGRGGEKLFF. The CDR3 DNA follows: TGTGCCAGCAGCTCGGGAGGGAGGGGTGGTGAAAAACTGTTTTTT.

The chain combines TRBV5-1 with TRBJ2-5, with D tentatively TRBD1 (5 bases). Germline assignment: CDR1 SGHRS and CDR2 YFSETQ. V was clipped by 5 bases and J by 1 base, with 15 bases between them. This CDR3 has 15 amino acids. The CDR3 DNA reads as TGCGCCAGCAGATCCGTGTTGACAGCCCAAGAGACCCAGTACTTC. It is translated as CASRSVLTAQETQYF.

The chain is built from TRBV30 and TRBJ2-7; D is unresolved. CDR1 GTSNPN and CDR2 SVGIG come from the germline V gene (reference sequence). This CDR3 is 13 amino acids long. The V end was cut by 5 bases, the J end by 0 bases, with 11 bases between. CDR3 loop: CAWCLGDSYEQYF. CDR3 nucleotides: TGTGCCTGGTGCCTGGGCGACTCCTACGAGCAGTACTTC.

V and J are TRBV25-1 and TRBJ2-3; unclear D gene. This CDR3 comprises 11 residues. Germline V gives CDR1 MGHDK, CDR2 SYGVNS. Between the trimmed V and J ends, which lost 5 bases and 6 bases, there was a span of 6 bases. The CDR3 region is CASSWQDTQYF. Written as DNA, the CDR3 is TGTGCCAGCAGTTGGCAGGATACGCAGTATTTT.

This chain connects TRBV2 to TRBJ2-2, with D perhaps TRBD2 (6 bases). Germline V gene sequence: CDR1 SNHLY, CDR2 FYNNEI. This CDR3 is built from 14 residues. The germline V and J ends were trimmed by 2 bases and 7 bases, with 11 bases remaining between them. This CDR3 reads CASSERETYGELFF. The DNA of the CDR3 is TGTGCCAGCAGTGAACGGGAGACGTACGGGGAGCTGTTTTTT.

About this clone itself: A read error may be the cause here, since a much bigger clone is one base away. The same CDR3 arises from other DNA sequences in this sample as well. V is TRBV19 and J is TRBJ1-5; 8 nucleotides match TRBD1. Per germline, CDR1 LNHDA and CDR2 SQIVND (reference sequence). The V segment lost 5 bases and the J segment 4 bases; nucleotides outside the gene matches: 1. This CDR3 is 13 amino acids long. CDR3 amino acids: CASSHRGNQPQHF. DNA for the CDR3: TGTGCCAGTAGTCACAGGGGGAATCAGCCCCAGCATTTT.

This clone was found once. The identical CDR3 is also encoded by other nucleotide sequences in the sample. Here the CDR3 DNA reads TGTGCCAGCAGCAAACAGGGGGCGTCTGGAAACACCATATATTTT. This translates into CASSKQGASGNTIYF. The rearrangement joins TRBV7-9 to TRBJ1-3; 9 bases agree with TRBD1. Per the germline V gene, CDR1 is SEHNR and CDR2 is FQNEAQ (reference sequence). V gave up 5 bases and J gave up 1 base; unmatched junction bases: 3. The CDR3 contains 15 residues.